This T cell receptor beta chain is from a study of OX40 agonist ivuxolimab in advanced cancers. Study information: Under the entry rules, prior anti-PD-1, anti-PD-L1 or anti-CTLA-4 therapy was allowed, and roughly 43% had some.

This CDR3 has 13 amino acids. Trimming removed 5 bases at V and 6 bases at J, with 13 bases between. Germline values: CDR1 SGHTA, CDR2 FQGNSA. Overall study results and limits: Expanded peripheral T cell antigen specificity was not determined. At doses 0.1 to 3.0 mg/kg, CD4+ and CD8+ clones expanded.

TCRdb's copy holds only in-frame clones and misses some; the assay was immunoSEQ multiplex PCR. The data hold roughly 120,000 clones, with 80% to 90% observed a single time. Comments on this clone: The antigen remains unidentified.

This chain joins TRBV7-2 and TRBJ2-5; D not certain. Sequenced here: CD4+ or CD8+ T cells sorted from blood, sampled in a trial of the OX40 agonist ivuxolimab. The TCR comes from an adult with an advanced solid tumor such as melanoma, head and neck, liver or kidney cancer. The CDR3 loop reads CASSPFNSKTQYF. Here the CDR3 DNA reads TGTGCCAGCAGCCCCTTTAATTCGAAGACCCAGTACTTC.